This TCR beta chain emerged from a study of T cells in Graves' hyperthyroidism and ophthalmopathy. Authors of the study amplified TCR beta CDR3 regions from RNA transcripts. HTBI primers drove first-round RT-PCR of the TCR CDR3. Each CDR3 protein is one row after TCRdb ran MiXCR on the multiplex PCR reads. In the table there are more than 600,000 distinct CDR3 sequences, roughly 15% of which are singletons. This clonotype originated in a young man with Graves' hyperthyroidism. Sequenced material: blood.

The CDR3 reads CARQGTREQYF. The CDR3 nucleotides read TGTGCCAGGCAGGGTACGAGGGAGCAGTACTTC. This rearrangement joins TRBV28 to TRBJ2-7; possible D gene TRBD1, 5 bases. The CDR3 totals 11 residues. Germline V lookup: CDR1 MDHEN, CDR2 SYDVKM. Trimming stripped 9 bases from V and 7 bases from J, with 13 bases between.